Listed here are 7 T cell receptor beta chains from one sample, sequenced in a study of early T cells in non-severe SARS-CoV-2 infection. MiXCR, run by TCRdb on the 5' RACE reads, gives a single entry per CDR3 protein. The sample has some 28,000 distinct CDR3 sequences; about 4.6% are singletons. The specimen sequenced was whole blood. All receptors come from an adult who was a healthcare worker with PCR-confirmed SARS-CoV-2 infection or an uninfected control (not recorded which).

The sample holds many counts of this clonotype. The chain recombines TRBV28 with TRBJ2-3; 7 nucleotides agree with TRBD1. J was trimmed by 7 bases and V by 7 bases; bases with no gene match: 35. Germline V gene sequence: CDR1 MDHEN, CDR2 SYDVKM. The CDR3 contains 22 residues. CDR3 sequence reads: CASTSPGQERVKGVFYSHTQYF. In DNA form, the CDR3 reads TGTGCCAGCACCTCGCCCGGACAGGAGAGGGTCAAAGGGGTCTTCTATTCCCATACGCAGTATTTT.

This clonotype was recorded a few times. The chain's CDR3 is CASSLAGATYNEQFF. The CDR3 nucleotides read TGTGCCAGCAGCCTAGCGGGGGCCACCTACAATGAGCAGTTCTTC. The chain links TRBV12-3 or TRBV12-4 to TRBJ2-1; TRBD2 matches 10 bases. The V and J ends lost 6 bases and 2 bases, in that order; junction bases with no gene match: 4. The CDR3 runs 15 residues.

This clonotype was seen ten or more times. The chain recombines TRBV4-2 with TRBJ1-1; D gene ambiguous. Germline V CDR1 and CDR2: LGHNA, YNFKEQ. The CDR3 consists of 14 residues. The V and J ends lost 0 bases and 1 base respectively, with 6 bases between them. Here the CDR3 reads CASSQDYSNTEAFF. The CDR3 coding sequence is TGTGCCAGCAGCCAAGATTATTCGAACACTGAAGCTTTCTTT.

This clonotype was detected ten times or more. The chain links TRBV7-9 to TRBJ1-4; D unresolved. This CDR3 spans 14 amino acids. Trimming took off 1 base at V and 3 bases at J, with 6 bases between the two ends. Per the germline V gene, CDR1 is SEHNR and CDR2 is FQNEAQ (reference sequence). CDR3 sequence reads: CASSLEGSNEKLFF. CDR3 nucleotides: TGTGCCAGCAGCTTAGAGGGTTCTAATGAAAAACTGTTTTTT.

By share of the sample, this clonotype is medium-sized (0.01 to 0.1%). The chain is built from TRBV19 and TRBJ2-1; TRBD2 agrees at 10 bases. The V segment lost 3 bases and the J segment 3 bases; nucleotides outside the gene matches: 2. The CDR3 is 15 amino acids. The germline gives CDR1 LNHDA, CDR2 SQIVND (reference sequence). This CDR3 reads CASSISSGGYNEQFF. The CDR3 DNA reads as TGTGCCAGTAGTATCTCTAGCGGGGGCTACAATGAGCAGTTCTTC.

This clonotype was seen repeatedly, ten times or more. A read error may produce the germline difference seen at one junction end. The rearrangement uses TRBV7-7 and TRBJ2-3; D gene unclear. The CDR3 consists of 14 residues. The germline V gene encodes CDR1 SSHAT and CDR2 FNYEAQ (reference sequence). The CDR3 coding sequence is TGTGCTAGCAGCTATCGGCCCAGCACAGATACGCAGTATTTT. This translates into CASSYRPSTDTQYF.

Many counts were recorded for this clonotype. The chain joins TRBV29-1 to TRBJ2-5; 12 bases map to TRBD2. CDR3 size: 16 residues. Per the germline V gene, CDR1 is SQVTM and CDR2 is ANQGSEA. The V gene end was trimmed by 6 bases and the J gene end by 7 bases; junction bases not matched to a gene: 15. CDR3 nucleotide sequence: TGCAGCGTCAACAATATACTAGCGGGAGGTTTTGGGACCCAGTACTTC. Translated, it gives CSVNNILAGGFGTQYF. Full variable domain (remainder filled in from reference TRBV29-1 and TRBJ2-5): SAVISQKPSRDICQRGTSLTIQCQVDSQVTMMFWYRQQPGQSLTLIATANQGSEATYESGFVIDKFPISRPNLTFSTLTVSNMSPEDSSIYLCSVNNILAGGFGTQYFGPGTRLLVL.